This TCR beta chain was recorded in a study of shared clonotypes between healthy human individuals. Generated by immunoSEQ multiplex PCR, the TCRdb table keeps only in-frame clones and is missing some. Of roughly 500,000 clones in the sample, roughly 95% were seen once. Those who donated, Caucasian adults without exception, all lived in Nashville, Tennessee. The TCR was taken from a woman aged 30 to 39 in good health. The sequenced material came from naive CD4+ T cells sorted from blood. Subset specified: CD45RA+ positively selected.

The CDR3 DNA sequence: TGCGCCAGCAGCACAAACAGTTTAGGACACAATGAGCAGTTCTTC. Amino acid sequence: CASSTNSLGHNEQFF. The chain couples TRBV5-1 to TRBJ2-1; D remains unclear. This CDR3 has 15 amino acids. In germline, CDR1 is SGHRS, CDR2 YFSETQ. The germline V and J ends were trimmed by 4 bases and 5 bases, with 16 bases remaining between them.